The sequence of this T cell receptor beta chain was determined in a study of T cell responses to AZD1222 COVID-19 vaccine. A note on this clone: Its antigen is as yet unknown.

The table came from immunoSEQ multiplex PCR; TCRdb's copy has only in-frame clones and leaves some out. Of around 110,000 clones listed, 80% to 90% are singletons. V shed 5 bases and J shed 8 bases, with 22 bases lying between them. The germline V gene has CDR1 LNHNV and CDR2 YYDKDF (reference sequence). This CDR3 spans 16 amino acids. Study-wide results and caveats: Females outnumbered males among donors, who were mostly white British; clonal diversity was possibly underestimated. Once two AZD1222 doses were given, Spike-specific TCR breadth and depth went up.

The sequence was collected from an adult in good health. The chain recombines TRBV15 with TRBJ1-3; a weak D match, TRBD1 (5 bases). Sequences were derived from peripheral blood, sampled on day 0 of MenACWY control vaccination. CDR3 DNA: TGTGCCACCAGCGGGCCCTTCGGGGCGCCCCAGGACACCATATATTTT. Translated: CATSGPFGAPQDTIYF. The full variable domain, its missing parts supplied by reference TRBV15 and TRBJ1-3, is DAMVIQNPRYQVTQFGKPVTLSCSQTLNHNVMYWYQQKSSQAPKLLFHYYDKDFNNEADTPDNFQSRRPNTSFCFLDIRSPGLGDTAMYLCATSGPFGAPQDTIYFGEGSWLTVV.